A selection of T cell receptor beta chains follows, all from one sample in a study of OX40 agonist ivuxolimab in advanced cancers. The table came from immunoSEQ multiplex PCR; TCRdb's copy has only in-frame clones and leaves some out. The repertoire holds 60,000 or so clones, over 75% seen once, with over 8.5% in the top ten. The source was CD4+ or CD8+ T cells sorted from blood, collected in a trial of the OX40 agonist ivuxolimab. The receptors derive from an adult with an advanced solid tumor such as melanoma, head and neck, liver or kidney cancer. CDR3s include the opening cysteine and the closing phenylalanine or tryptophan. The D gene is left open where the match is weak. Not every row has a clone size; where given, it reads once, few, many or a size class.

j_gene | d_gene | abundance | v_gene | CDR3aa | CDR3nt
TRBJ2-1 | TRBD2 | - | TRBV11-2 | CASSSPGLAGGFFNEQFF | TGTGCCAGCAGCTCCCCGGGACTAGCGGGAGGGTTTTTCAATGAGCAGTTCTTC
TRBJ2-7 | - | once | TRBV7-6 | CASSFGSSYEQYF | TGTGCCAGCAGCTTTGGGAGCTCCTACGAGCAGTACTTC
TRBJ1-1 | TRBD1 | - | TRBV25-1 | CASTRTGGNTEAFF | TGTGCCAGCACCCGGACAGGGGGGAACACTGAAGCTTTCTTT
TRBJ2-1 | TRBD2 | - | TRBV27 | CASSLTGGPYNEQFF | TGTGCCAGCAGTTTGACGGGAGGGCCATACAATGAGCAGTTCTTC
TRBJ1-5 | - | - | TRBV5-4 | CASSLWGSNQPQHF | TGTGCCAGCAGCTTGTGGGGTAGCAATCAGCCCCAGCATTTT
TRBJ2-1 | - | once | TRBV28 | CASRTGLVNEQFF | TGTGCCAGCAGGACGGGCCTGGTCAATGAGCAGTTCTTC
TRBJ2-3 | - | - | TRBV7-9 | CASSSPRTDTQYF | TGTGCCAGCAGCTCCCCGCGCACAGATACGCAGTATTTT
TRBJ1-1 | - | - | TRBV6-5 | CASSLVGGGALTEAFF | TGTGCCAGCAGTTTGGTTGGCGGGGGGGCCCTTACTGAAGCTTTCTTT
TRBJ2-4 | TRBD1 | - | TRBV12-5 | CASGLGYRGLKNIQYF | TGTGCTAGTGGTTTAGGCTACAGGGGGCTGAAAAACATTCAGTACTTC
TRBJ2-3 | TRBD1 | - | TRBV7-9 | CASSLSKDREDTDTQYF | TGTGCCAGCAGCTTATCTAAGGACAGGGAAGACACAGATACGCAGTATTTT
TRBJ1-2 | TRBD1 | - | TRBV18 | CASSSGQGGYGYTF | TGTGCCAGCTCATCGGGACAGGGAGGCTATGGCTACACCTTC
TRBJ1-2 | - | - | TRBV9 | CASSVEGDPRHYGYTF | TGTGCCAGCAGCGTAGAAGGGGATCCTAGGCACTATGGCTACACCTTC
TRBJ2-5 | TRBD2 | - | TRBV19 | CASNSGGSAETQYF | TGTGCCAGTAACAGCGGCGGGAGCGCAGAGACCCAGTACTTC
TRBJ1-2 | - | - | TRBV4-3 | CASSVRTSNYGYTF | TGCGCCAGCAGCGTAAGGACGTCTAACTATGGCTACACCTTC
TRBJ1-2 | - | - | TRBV10-3 | CATWDTLNYGYTF | TGTGCCACCTGGGACACGCTAAACTATGGCTACACCTTC
TRBJ2-2 | TRBD1 | - | TRBV28 | CASRIPGQGAAGELFF | TGTGCCAGCAGGATCCCGGGACAGGGGGCCGCCGGGGAGCTGTTTTTT
TRBJ2-5 | - | few | TRBV7-7 | CASSFRPGDQETQYF | TGTGCCAGCAGCTTCCGCCCCGGGGACCAAGAGACCCAGTACTTC
TRBJ1-2 | - | - | TRBV7-6 | CASSSGAASGYTF | TGTGCCAGCAGCTCCGGTGCTGCCTCTGGCTACACCTTC
TRBJ1-1 | - | - | TRBV6-5 | CASSYSGAGTEAFF | TGTGCCAGCAGTTACTCAGGGGCGGGCACTGAAGCTTTCTTT
TRBJ1-2 | TRBD1 | - | TRBV7-9 | CASSFQGDPNYGYTF | TGTGCCAGCAGCTTCCAGGGGGACCCAAACTATGGCTACACCTTC
TRBJ2-1 | TRBD1 | few | TRBV5-6 | CASSGGQGSINEQFF | TGTGCCAGCAGCGGGGGACAGGGGTCGATCAATGAGCAGTTCTTC
TRBJ1-1 | - | - | TRBV28 | CASSFETINTEAFF | TGTGCCAGCAGTTTCGAGACGATTAACACTGAAGCTTTCTTT
TRBJ2-3 | - | - | TRBV11-2 | CASSLGSLASTDTQYF | TGTGCCAGCAGCTTAGGCAGTCTGGCTAGCACAGATACGCAGTATTTT
TRBJ1-4 | - | - | TRBV28 | CASRIGAVNEKLFF | TGTGCCAGCAGAATAGGGGCAGTCAATGAAAAACTGTTTTTT
TRBJ2-7 | - | - | TRBV6-6 | CASSYLGLEDEQYF | TGTGCCAGCAGTTATTTGGGCCTTGAGGACGAGCAGTACTTC
TRBJ1-1 | - | - | TRBV9 | CASSVDQGNTEAFF | TGTGCCAGCAGCGTAGATCAGGGGAACACTGAAGCTTTCTTT
TRBJ2-6 | - | - | TRBV14 | CASSYSSGANVLTF | TGTGCCAGCAGTTACAGCTCTGGGGCCAACGTCCTGACTTTC
TRBJ2-5 | - | - | TRBV4-1 | CASSRGHWQQETQYF | TGCGCCAGCAGTAGAGGGCACTGGCAGCAAGAGACCCAGTACTTC
TRBJ2-7 | - | - | TRBV5-4 | CASSLTGTEQYF | TGTGCCAGCAGCTTGACGGGCACCGAGCAGTACTTC
TRBJ2-3 | TRBD1 | - | TRBV11-2 | CASSPWTGGKTDTQYF | TGTGCCAGCAGCCCCTGGACAGGGGGCAAAACAGATACGCAGTATTTT
TRBJ2-7 | - | - | TRBV19 | CATHYGGDSSYEQYF | TGTGCCACCCATTACGGCGGGGATTCATCCTACGAGCAGTACTTC
TRBJ1-2 | TRBD1 | - | TRBV27 | CASSSETGEPYGYTF | TGTGCCAGTAGTTCAGAGACAGGGGAACCCTATGGCTACACCTTC
TRBJ2-1 | TRBD2 | - | TRBV29-1 | CSLIAGVYNEQFF | TGCAGCTTAATAGCGGGGGTATACAATGAGCAGTTCTTC
TRBJ1-1 | - | - | TRBV9 | CASSGGMNTEAFF | TGTGCCAGCAGCGGGGGGATGAACACTGAAGCTTTCTTT
TRBJ2-5 | - | - | TRBV23-1 | CASSQAQLIVDTQETQYF | TGCGCCAGCAGTCAGGCGCAGCTTATCGTAGACACCCAAGAGACCCAGTACTTC
TRBJ1-3 | - | - | TRBV13 | CASSSSRTLYDTIYF | TGTGCCAGCAGCTCTTCTCGGACACTTTATGACACCATATATTTT
TRBJ2-1 | TRBD2 | - | TRBV9 | CASSVEVTSGSSEQFF | TGTGCCAGCAGCGTAGAAGTGACTAGCGGGAGCAGCGAGCAGTTCTTC
TRBJ1-3 | - | - | TRBV5-6 | CASSSVDSGNTIYF | TGTGCCAGCAGCTCGGTCGACTCTGGAAACACCATATATTTT
TRBJ2-7 | TRBD2 | - | TRBV7-2 | CASSLQGLAGVPEQYF | TGTGCCAGCAGCCTCCAAGGACTAGCGGGAGTCCCCGAGCAGTACTTC
TRBJ1-6 | - | - | TRBV19 | CASSLTSYNSPLHF | TGTGCCAGTAGTCTCACAAGCTATAATTCACCCCTCCACTTT
TRBJ1-1 | - | - | TRBV27 | CASSLSTGIYTEAFF | TGTGCCAGCAGTTTATCAACAGGTATCTACACTGAAGCTTTCTTT
TRBJ2-4 | - | - | TRBV13 | CASSSGSGNIQYF | TGTGCCAGCAGCTCGGGTTCGGGAAACATTCAGTACTTC
TRBJ2-1 | - | - | TRBV6-5 | CTSSYSAPGEQFF | TGTACCAGCAGTTACTCGGCCCCCGGCGAGCAGTTCTTC
TRBJ1-2 | - | - | TRBV29-1 | CSVFDQDYTF | TGCAGCGTTTTCGACCAGGACTACACCTTC
TRBJ1-1 | - | - | TRBV7-9 | CASSSLPSPQPNTEAFF | TGTGCCAGCAGCTCTCTACCCTCCCCGCAGCCTAACACTGAAGCTTTCTTT
TRBJ2-3 | - | - | TRBV11-2 | CASSPTPYSTDTQYF | TGTGCCAGCAGCCCGACACCTTATAGCACAGATACGCAGTATTTT
TRBJ1-5 | - | - | TRBV18 | CASSPGWTPDQPQHF | TGTGCCAGCTCACCCGGGTGGACGCCCGATCAGCCCCAGCATTTT
TRBJ2-5 | TRBD2 | few | TRBV9 | CASSVDSGGAETQYF | TGTGCCAGCAGCGTAGATAGCGGGGGGGCGGAGACCCAGTACTTC
TRBJ2-5 | TRBD2 | - | TRBV14 | CASSQVAGLYQETQYF | TGTGCCAGCAGCCAAGTAGCGGGGCTCTACCAAGAGACCCAGTACTTC
TRBJ2-7 | TRBD2 | once | TRBV28 | CASSQARLEEGGRAYEQYF | TGTGCCAGCAGCCAAGCCCGGCTGGAGGAGGGCGGGAGGGCCTACGAGCAGTACTTC
TRBJ2-5 | - | - | TRBV27 | CASSPVGNLKTQYF | TGTGCCAGCAGCCCAGTAGGAAATCTAAAGACCCAGTACTTC
TRBJ1-1 | - | - | TRBV5-4 | CASSLTNTEAFF | TGTGCCAGCAGCTTAACGAACACTGAAGCTTTCTTT
TRBJ2-7 | TRBD1 | - | TRBV6-5 | CATGTGNYEQYF | TGTGCCACAGGGACAGGGAACTACGAGCAGTACTTC
TRBJ1-4 | - | - | TRBV6-5 | CASSPRDGTNEKLFF | TGTGCCAGCAGCCCTCGGGACGGCACTAATGAAAAACTGTTTTTT
TRBJ2-1 | TRBD1 | - | TRBV6-5 | CASTDGQGTYNEQFF | TGTGCCAGCACCGACGGACAGGGGACCTACAATGAGCAGTTCTTC
TRBJ2-1 | - | - | TRBV19 | CASSPQGSYNEQFF | TGTGCCAGTAGCCCCCAAGGCTCCTACAATGAGCAGTTCTTC
TRBJ1-2 | - | - | TRBV6-5 | CASSYQGLSNYGYTF | TGTGCCAGCAGTTACCAAGGGCTCTCCAACTATGGCTACACCTTC